The rows below give T cell receptor beta chains drawn from one sample of a study of cytomegalovirus exposure and HLA in healthy donors. Generated by immunoSEQ multiplex PCR, the TCRdb table keeps only in-frame clones and is missing some. This sample has 80,000 or so clones, with approximately 78% found just once. Specimen: PBMCs. The receptors stem from a man aged 35 to 55 in good health and CMV-seronegative. CDR3s include the opening cysteine and the closing phenylalanine or tryptophan. D genes are given only for firm matches. The listing skips clone size in some rows; elsewhere it reads once, few, many or a size class.

. | . | TRBJ2-3 | TRBV7-2 | TGTGCCAGCAGTTCACCAGGTGGGCGCACAGATACGCAGTATTTT | CASSSPGGRTDTQYF
. | . | TRBJ2-3 | TRBV7-3 | TGTGCCAGCAGCTTCCAAGGGGGATACACAGATACGCAGTATTTT | CASSFQGGYTDTQYF
TRBD2 | few | TRBJ2-7 | TRBV4-1 | TGCGCCAGCAGCCCCGGACTAGCGGGTTACGAGCAGTACTTC | CASSPGLAGYEQYF
TRBD1 | once | TRBJ2-5 | TRBV27 | TGTGCCAGCAGCTCTACCGGGACAGAGAGAATGACCCAGTACTTC | CASSSTGTERMTQYF
TRBD1 | few | TRBJ2-7 | TRBV28 | TGTGCCACCTGCCCGTTTGACAGGGGCTCTGACGAGCAGTACTTC | CATCPFDRGSDEQYF
TRBD1 | . | TRBJ1-3 | TRBV2 | TGTGCCAGCATCCCAGGGGGGTTGAAAGGAAACACCATATATTTT | CASIPGGLKGNTIYF
. | . | TRBJ1-4 | TRBV6-1 | TGTGCCAGCAGTGCCGCCCACAGGACGACGGGTGAAAAACTGTTTTTT | CASSAAHRTTGEKLFF
TRBD1 | . | TRBJ2-4 | TRBV19 | TGTGCCCAGACAGGGCGCGAAAACATTCAGTACTTC | CAQTGRENIQYF
. | . | TRBJ2-7 | TRBV25-1 | TGTGCCAGCAGTGGAGGATACGAGCAGTACTTC | CASSGGYEQYF
. | . | TRBJ1-1 | TRBV30 | TGTGCCTGGAGTACCTCACAGGACCGAATTTTGAACACTGAAGCTTTCTTT | CAWSTSQDRILNTEAFF
TRBD2 | . | TRBJ2-3 | TRBV5-1 | TGCGCCAGCAGCCCCGGACTAGCGGGAGGGTATACCACAGATACGCAGTATTTT | CASSPGLAGGYTTDTQYF
TRBD1 | . | TRBJ1-2 | TRBV5-4 | TGTGCCAGCAGCTTTCAGGGGGTGGGCTATGGCTACACCTTC | CASSFQGVGYGYTF
. | . | TRBJ2-7 | TRBV6-5 | TGTGCCAGCAGTACTGACACCTTAAGCTCCTACGAGCAGTACTTC | CASSTDTLSSYEQYF
. | . | TRBJ2-7 | TRBV19 | TGTGCCAGTAGTATAGGGGAGACACCCACTTACGAGCAGTACTTC | CASSIGETPTYEQYF
. | . | TRBJ2-7 | TRBV11-2 | TGTGCCAGCAGCTTAGAGCTGGGGGCCGCGTACGAGCAGTACTTC | CASSLELGAAYEQYF
. | . | TRBJ2-2 | TRBV5-4 | TGTGCCAGCAGCTTGGAGCCCAACACCGGGGAGCTGTTTTTT | CASSLEPNTGELFF
TRBD1 | few | TRBJ2-5 | TRBV9 | TGTGCCAGCAGCGTAGCTACCGGACAGGGGGCTTTCGAGACCCAGTACTTC | CASSVATGQGAFETQYF
TRBD2 | . | TRBJ2-5 | TRBV9 | TGTGCCAGCAGCGTAGGGGGACTAGCGGAAGAGACCCAGTACTTC | CASSVGGLAEETQYF
. | . | TRBJ1-2 | TRBV6-6 | TGTGCCACAGGGGAAGCTAACTATGGCTACACCTTC | CATGEANYGYTF
. | . | TRBJ2-7 | TRBV7-6 | TGTGCCAGCAGCTTAGGGCGCGGGGACGAGCAGTACTTC | CASSLGRGDEQYF
. | . | TRBJ2-5 | TRBV5-1 | TGCGCCAGCAGCTTGAGGGAGTTGGCAGAGACCCAGTACTTC | CASSLRELAETQYF
TRBD1 | few | TRBJ2-2 | TRBV5-1 | TGCGCCAGCAGGGGACAGGGGGCTTACACCGGGGAGCTGTTTTTT | CASRGQGAYTGELFF
. | . | TRBJ1-5 | TRBV30 | TGTGCCTGGAGTGTGACAGGCCTCGAAGCCCAGCATTTT | CAWSVTGLEAQHF
. | . | TRBJ2-7 | TRBV6-5 | TGTGCCAGCGGGCCTCAGGGCTACGAGCAGTACTTC | CASGPQGYEQYF
TRBD2 | few | TRBJ2-3 | TRBV7-9 | TGTGCCAGCAGCCTAGCGGGAGCAGATACGCAGTATTTT | CASSLAGADTQYF
TRBD2 | once | TRBJ2-1 | TRBV5-6 | TGTGCCAGCAGCCCCGAGGGGACTAGCGGCGCCTACAATGAGCAGTTCTTC | CASSPEGTSGAYNEQFF
. | . | TRBJ1-4 | TRBV6-1 | TGTGCCAGCAGTGAAGGGACAGCTAATGAAAAACTGTTTTTT | CASSEGTANEKLFF
. | . | TRBJ2-7 | TRBV27 | TGTGCCAGCAGCCTCGGGCAGGGAACCTACGAGCAGTACTTC | CASSLGQGTYEQYF
. | once | TRBJ2-2 | TRBV6-1 | TGTGCCAGCAGTGAACGCGCAGGGGTGGTGTTTTTT | CASSERAGVVFF